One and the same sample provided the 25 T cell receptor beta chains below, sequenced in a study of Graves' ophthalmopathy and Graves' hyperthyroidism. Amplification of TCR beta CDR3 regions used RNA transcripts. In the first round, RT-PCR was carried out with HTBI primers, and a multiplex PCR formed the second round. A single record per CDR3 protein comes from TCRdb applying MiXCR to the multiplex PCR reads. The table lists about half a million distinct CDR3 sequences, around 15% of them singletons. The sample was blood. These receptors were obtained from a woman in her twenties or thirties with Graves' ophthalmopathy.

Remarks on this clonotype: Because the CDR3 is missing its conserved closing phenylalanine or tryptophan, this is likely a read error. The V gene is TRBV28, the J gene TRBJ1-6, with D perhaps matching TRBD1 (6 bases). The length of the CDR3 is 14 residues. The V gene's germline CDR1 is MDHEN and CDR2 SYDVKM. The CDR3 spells CASTVQGTNSALHS. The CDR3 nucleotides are TGTGCCAGCACCGTACAGGGTACCAATTCAGCCCTCCACTCT.

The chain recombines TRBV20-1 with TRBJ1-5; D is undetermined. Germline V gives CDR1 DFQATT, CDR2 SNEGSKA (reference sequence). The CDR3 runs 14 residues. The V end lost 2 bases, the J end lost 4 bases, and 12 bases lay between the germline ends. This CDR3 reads CSARPRSLNQPQHF. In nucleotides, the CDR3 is TGCAGTGCTAGACCCCGCAGTCTTAATCAGCCCCAGCATTTT.

CDR3 amino acids: CASSAGTGTPYGYTF. In nucleotides, the CDR3 is TGTGCCAGCAGCGCCGGGACAGGCACCCCTTATGGCTACACCTTC. The rearrangement uses TRBV7-8 and TRBJ1-2, with TRBD1 identical over 8 bases. V dropped 5 bases and J dropped 5; count of bases not matched to a gene: 10. CDR1 SGHVS and CDR2 FQNEAQ come from the germline V gene. There are 15 residues in the CDR3.

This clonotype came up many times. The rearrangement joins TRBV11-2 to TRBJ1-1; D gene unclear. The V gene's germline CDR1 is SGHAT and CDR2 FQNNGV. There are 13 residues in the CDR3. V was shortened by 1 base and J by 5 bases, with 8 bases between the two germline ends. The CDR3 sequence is CASSLAYDTEAFF. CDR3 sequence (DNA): TGTGCCAGCAGCTTAGCTTACGATACTGAAGCTTTCTTT.

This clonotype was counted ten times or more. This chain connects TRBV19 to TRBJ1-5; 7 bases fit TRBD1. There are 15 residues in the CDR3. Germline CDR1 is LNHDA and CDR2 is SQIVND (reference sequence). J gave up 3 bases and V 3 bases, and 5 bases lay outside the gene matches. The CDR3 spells CASSIQGVDNQPQHF. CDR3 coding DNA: TGTGCCAGTAGTATTCAGGGGGTCGACAATCAGCCCCAGCATTTT.

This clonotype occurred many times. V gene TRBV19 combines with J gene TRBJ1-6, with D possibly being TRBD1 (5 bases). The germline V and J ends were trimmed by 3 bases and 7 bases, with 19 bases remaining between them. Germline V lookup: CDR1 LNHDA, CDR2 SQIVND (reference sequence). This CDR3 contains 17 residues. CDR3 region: CASSMGRSGWRNSPLHF. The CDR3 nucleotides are TGTGCCAGTAGTATGGGTCGGTCAGGGTGGAGGAATTCACCCCTCCACTTT.

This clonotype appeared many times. The CDR3 DNA reads as TGCAGTGCTATCGACCTGGGGGGATCCATTCCCCTCTACGAGCAGTACTTC. Amino acids: CSAIDLGGSIPLYEQYF. This chain links TRBV20-1 with TRBJ2-7; a weak D match, TRBD2 (6 bases). From germline, CDR1 is DFQATT and CDR2 SNEGSKA (reference sequence). The V and J ends lost 4 bases and 3 bases respectively, with 25 bases between them. The CDR3 has 17 residues.

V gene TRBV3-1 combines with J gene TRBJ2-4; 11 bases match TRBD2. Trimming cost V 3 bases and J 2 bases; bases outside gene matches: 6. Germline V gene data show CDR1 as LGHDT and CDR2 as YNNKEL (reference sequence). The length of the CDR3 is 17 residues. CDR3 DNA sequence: TGTGCCAGCAGCCATGCCACTAGCGGGGGTACCAAAAACATTCAGTACTTC. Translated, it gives CASSHATSGGTKNIQYF. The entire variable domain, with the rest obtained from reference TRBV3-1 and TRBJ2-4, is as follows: DTAVSQTPKYLVTQMGNDKSIKCEQNLGHDTMYWYKQDSKKFLKIMFSYNNKELIINETVPNRFSPKSPDKAHLNLHINSLELGDSAVYFCASSHATSGGTKNIQYFGAGTRLSVL.

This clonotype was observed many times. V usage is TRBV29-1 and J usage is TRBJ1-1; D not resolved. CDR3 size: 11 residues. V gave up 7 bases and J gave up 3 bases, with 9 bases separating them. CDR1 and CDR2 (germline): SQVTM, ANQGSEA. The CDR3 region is CSAVKDTEAFF. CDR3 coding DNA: TGCAGCGCAGTAAAAGACACTGAAGCTTTCTTT.

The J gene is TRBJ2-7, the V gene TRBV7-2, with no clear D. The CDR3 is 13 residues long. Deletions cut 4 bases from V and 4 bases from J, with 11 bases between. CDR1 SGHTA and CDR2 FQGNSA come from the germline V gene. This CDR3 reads CASSSPNEYEQYF. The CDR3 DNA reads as TGTGCCAGCAGCTCTCCTAACGAATACGAGCAGTACTTC.

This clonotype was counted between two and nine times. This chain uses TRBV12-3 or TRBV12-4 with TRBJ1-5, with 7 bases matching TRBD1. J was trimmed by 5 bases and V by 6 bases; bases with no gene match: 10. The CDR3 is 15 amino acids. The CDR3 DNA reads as TGTGCCAGCAGCCCTTCCGACAGGGTTGATCAGCCCCAGCATTTT. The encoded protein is CASSPSDRVDQPQHF.

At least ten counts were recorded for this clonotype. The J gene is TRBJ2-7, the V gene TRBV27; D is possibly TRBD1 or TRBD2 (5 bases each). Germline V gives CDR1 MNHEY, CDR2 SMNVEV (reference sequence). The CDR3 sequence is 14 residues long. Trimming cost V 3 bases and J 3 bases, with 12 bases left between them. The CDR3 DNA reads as TGTGCCAGCAGTTTGAGGGACGTCCACTACGAGCAGTACTTC. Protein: CASSLRDVHYEQYF.

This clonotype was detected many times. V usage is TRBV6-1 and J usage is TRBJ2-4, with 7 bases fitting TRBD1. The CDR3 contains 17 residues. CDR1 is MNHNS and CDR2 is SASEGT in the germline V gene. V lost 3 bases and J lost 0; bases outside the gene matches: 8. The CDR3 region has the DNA TGTGCCAGCAGTGAGATCACAGGGGTTATAGCCAAAAACATTCAGTACTTC. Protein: CASSEITGVIAKNIQYF.

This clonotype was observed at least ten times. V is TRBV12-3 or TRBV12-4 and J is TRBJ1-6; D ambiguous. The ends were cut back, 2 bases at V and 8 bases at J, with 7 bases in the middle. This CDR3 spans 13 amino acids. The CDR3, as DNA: TGTGCCAGCAGTTTAATCAAGCATTCACCCCTCCACTTT. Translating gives CASSLIKHSPLHF.

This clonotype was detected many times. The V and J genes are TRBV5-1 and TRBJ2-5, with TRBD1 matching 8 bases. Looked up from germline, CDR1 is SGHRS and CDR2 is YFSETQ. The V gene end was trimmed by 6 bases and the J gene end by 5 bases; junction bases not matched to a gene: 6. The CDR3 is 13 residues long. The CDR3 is CASTQGARETQYF. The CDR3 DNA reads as TGCGCCAGCACCCAGGGGGCTCGGGAGACCCAGTACTTC.

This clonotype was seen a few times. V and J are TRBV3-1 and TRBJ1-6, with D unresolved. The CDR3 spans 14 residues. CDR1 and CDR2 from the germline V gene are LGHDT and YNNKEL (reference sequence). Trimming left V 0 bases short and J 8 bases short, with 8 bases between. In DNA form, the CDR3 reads TGTGCCAGCAGCCAAGATGGATGGGATTCACCCCTCCACTTT. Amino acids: CASSQDGWDSPLHF. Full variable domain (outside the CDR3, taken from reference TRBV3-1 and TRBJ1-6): DTAVSQTPKYLVTQMGNDKSIKCEQNLGHDTMYWYKQDSKKFLKIMFSYNNKELIINETVPNRFSPKSPDKAHLNLHINSLELGDSAVYFCASSQDGWDSPLHFGNGTRLTVT.

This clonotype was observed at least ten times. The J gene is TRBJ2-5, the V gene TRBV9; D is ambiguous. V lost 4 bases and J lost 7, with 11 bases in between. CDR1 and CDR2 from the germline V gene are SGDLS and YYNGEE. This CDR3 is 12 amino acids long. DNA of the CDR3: TGTGCCAGCAGCACTCTTCTAGGGACCCAGTACTTC. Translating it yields CASSTLLGTQYF. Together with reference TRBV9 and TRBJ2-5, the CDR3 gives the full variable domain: DSGVTQTPKHLITATGQRVTLRCSPRSGDLSVYWYQQSLDQGLQFLIQYYNGEERAKGNILERFSAQQFPDLHSELNLSSLELGDSALYFCASSTLLGTQYFGPGTRLLVL.

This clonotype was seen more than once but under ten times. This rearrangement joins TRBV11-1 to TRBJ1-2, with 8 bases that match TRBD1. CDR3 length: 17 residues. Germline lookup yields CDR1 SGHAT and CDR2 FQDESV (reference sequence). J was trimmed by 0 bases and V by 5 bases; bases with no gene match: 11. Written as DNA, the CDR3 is TGTGCCAGCAGCGATACCAGGGGGCTTGTAGCTAACTATGGCTACACCTTC. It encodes CASSDTRGLVANYGYTF.

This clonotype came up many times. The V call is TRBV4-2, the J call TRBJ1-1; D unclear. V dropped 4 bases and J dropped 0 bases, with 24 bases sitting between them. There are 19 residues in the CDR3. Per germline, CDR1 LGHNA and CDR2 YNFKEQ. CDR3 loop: CASSPKGVGRMRMNTEAFF. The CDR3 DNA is TGTGCCAGCAGCCCTAAGGGTGTAGGAAGGATGCGGATGAACACTGAAGCTTTCTTT.

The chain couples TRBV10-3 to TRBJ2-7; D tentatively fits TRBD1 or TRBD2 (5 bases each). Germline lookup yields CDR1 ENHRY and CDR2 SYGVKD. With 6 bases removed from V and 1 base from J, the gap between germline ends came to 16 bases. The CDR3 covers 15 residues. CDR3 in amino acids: CAIRGDSWGSYEQYF. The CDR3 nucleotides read TGTGCCATCAGGGGAGACAGTTGGGGATCCTACGAGCAGTACTTC.

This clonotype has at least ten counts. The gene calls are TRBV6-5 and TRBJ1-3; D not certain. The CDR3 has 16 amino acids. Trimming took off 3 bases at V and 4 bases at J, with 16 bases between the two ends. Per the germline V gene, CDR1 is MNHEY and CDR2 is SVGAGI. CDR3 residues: CASSYGLGSGGNTIYF. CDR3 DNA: TGTGCCAGCAGTTATGGTCTAGGGTCCGGAGGAAACACCATATATTTT.

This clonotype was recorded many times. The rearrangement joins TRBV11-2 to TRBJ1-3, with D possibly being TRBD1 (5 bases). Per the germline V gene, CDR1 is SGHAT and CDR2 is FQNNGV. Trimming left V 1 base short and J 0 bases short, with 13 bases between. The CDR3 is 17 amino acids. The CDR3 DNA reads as TGTGCCAGCAGCTTAGGTTACGGGGGAAGCTCTGGAAACACCATATATTTT. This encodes CASSLGYGGSSGNTIYF.

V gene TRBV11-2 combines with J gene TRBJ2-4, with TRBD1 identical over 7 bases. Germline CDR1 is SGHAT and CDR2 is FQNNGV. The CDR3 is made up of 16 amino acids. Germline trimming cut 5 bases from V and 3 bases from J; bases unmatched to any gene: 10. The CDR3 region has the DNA TGTGCCAGCAGCGAGCCGGACAGGCTTGTCAAAAACATTCAGTACTTC. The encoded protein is CASSEPDRLVKNIQYF. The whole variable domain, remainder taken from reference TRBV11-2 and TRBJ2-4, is EAGVAQSPRYKIIEKRQSVAFWCNPISGHATLYWYQQILGQGPKLLIQFQNNGVVDDSQLPKDRFSAERLKGVDSTLKIQPAKLEDSAVYLCASSEPDRLVKNIQYFGAGTRLSVL.

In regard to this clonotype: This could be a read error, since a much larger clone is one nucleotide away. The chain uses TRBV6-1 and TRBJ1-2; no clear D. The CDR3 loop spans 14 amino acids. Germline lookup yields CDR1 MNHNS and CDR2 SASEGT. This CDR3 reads CASSEDGQTYGYSF. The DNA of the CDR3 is TGTGCCAGCAGTGAAGACGGGCAGACCTATGGCTACAGCTTC.

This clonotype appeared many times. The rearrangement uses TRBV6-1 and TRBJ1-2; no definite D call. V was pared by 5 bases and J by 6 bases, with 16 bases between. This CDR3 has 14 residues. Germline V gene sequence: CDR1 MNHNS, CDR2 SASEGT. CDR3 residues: CASSPNRAVDGYTF. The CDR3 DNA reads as TGTGCCAGCAGTCCGAACCGGGCCGTCGATGGCTACACCTTC.